The rows below give T cell receptor beta chains drawn from one sample of a study of T-cell memory formation after mild COVID-19. TCRdb used MiXCR to reprocess the 5' RACE reads, holding one entry per CDR3 protein. The profile covers some 250,000 distinct CDR3 sequences, with approximately 9% appearing a single time and 20% to 25% taken by the ten largest. Sequenced: PBMCs or a T cell subset sorted from them (not recorded which). The origin of the receptors is a young man who had mild COVID-19 (a few samples of this study predate the infection). Cell type and time point are not known. The CDR3 runs from the conserved cysteine through the conserved F or W. A D gene is named only where the DNA matches it firmly. Expanded clones get a size class; other rows say once, few or many, or leave the size out.

clone_size,j_call,d_call,v_call,cdr3_aa,cdr3_nt
few,TRBJ1-5,.,TRBV20-1,CSAADGYQPQHF,TGCAGTGCCGCGGACGGATATCAGCCCCAGCATTTT
.,TRBJ2-1,.,TRBV10-1,CASSGGTVYNEQFF,TGCGCCAGCAGCGGGGGGACAGTCTACAATGAGCAGTTCTTC
few,TRBJ2-1,TRBD2,TRBV6-2/TRBV6-3,CASSNPRGGRRSNEQFF,TGTGCCAGCAGTAACCCGCGGGGGGGCCGGCGGAGCAATGAGCAGTTCTTC
.,TRBJ1-5,.,TRBV25-1,CASSENKSNQPQHF,TGTGCCAGCAGTGAAAATAAGAGCAATCAGCCCCAGCATTTT
.,TRBJ2-1,.,TRBV7-9,CASSLALNVLLSYNEQFF,TGTGCCAGCAGCTTAGCGCTAAATGTCCTACTCTCCTACAATGAGCAGTTCTTC
.,TRBJ1-2,TRBD1,TRBV7-9,CASSLTGTDFYGYTF,TGTGCCAGCAGCCTAACCGGGACAGACTTTTATGGCTACACCTTC
many,TRBJ1-5,.,TRBV2,CASSDRDSNQPQHF,TGTGCCAGCAGTGACAGGGATAGCAATCAGCCCCAGCATTTT
many,TRBJ1-1,.,TRBV20-1,CSASKTEAFF,TGCAGTGCTAGCAAGACTGAAGCTTTCTTT
.,TRBJ2-1,.,TRBV7-9,CASSLELAEQFF,TGTGCCAGCAGCTTAGAGTTAGCTGAGCAGTTCTTC
few,TRBJ2-1,TRBD2,TRBV5-1,CASSLIRGGYNEQFF,TGCGCCAGCAGCTTGATCCGGGGGGGATACAATGAGCAGTTCTTC
few,TRBJ2-1,TRBD1,TRBV5-5,CASSGQGREEQFF,TGTGCCAGCAGCGGACAGGGGCGTGAAGAGCAGTTCTTC